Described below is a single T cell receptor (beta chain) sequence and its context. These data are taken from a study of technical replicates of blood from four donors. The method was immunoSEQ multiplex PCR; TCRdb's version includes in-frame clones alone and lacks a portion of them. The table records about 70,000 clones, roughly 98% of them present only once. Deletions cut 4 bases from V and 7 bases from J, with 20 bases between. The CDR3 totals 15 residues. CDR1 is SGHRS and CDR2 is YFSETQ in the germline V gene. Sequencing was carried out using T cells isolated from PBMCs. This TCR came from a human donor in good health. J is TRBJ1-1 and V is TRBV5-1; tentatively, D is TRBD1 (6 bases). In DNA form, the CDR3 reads TGCGCCAGCAGCCCTAGGCCGGACAGAAAAGGTGAAGCTTTCTTT. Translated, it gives CASSPRPDRKGEAFF.